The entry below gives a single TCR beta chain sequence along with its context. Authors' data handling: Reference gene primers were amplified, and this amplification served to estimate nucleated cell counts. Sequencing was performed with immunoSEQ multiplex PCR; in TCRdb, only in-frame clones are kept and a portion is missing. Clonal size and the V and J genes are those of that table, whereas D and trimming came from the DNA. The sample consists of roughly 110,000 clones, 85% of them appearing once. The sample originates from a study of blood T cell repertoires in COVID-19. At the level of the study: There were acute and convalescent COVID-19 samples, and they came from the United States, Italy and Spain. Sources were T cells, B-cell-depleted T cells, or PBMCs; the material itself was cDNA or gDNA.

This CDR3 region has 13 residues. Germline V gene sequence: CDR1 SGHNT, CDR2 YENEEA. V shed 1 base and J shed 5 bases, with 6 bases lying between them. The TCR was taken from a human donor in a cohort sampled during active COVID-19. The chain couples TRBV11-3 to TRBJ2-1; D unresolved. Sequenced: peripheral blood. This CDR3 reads CASSLGANNEQFF. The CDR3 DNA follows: TGTGCCAGCAGCTTAGGGGCGAACAATGAGCAGTTCTTC.